A selection of T cell receptor beta chains follows, all from one sample in a study of shared clonotypes between healthy human individuals. TCRdb keeps only in-frame clones here, not all; method: immunoSEQ multiplex PCR. The sample yields approximately 1.5 million clones, 95% to 99% seen once. The sample was naive CD4+ T cells sorted from blood. These receptors were collected from a man younger than 40 in good health. Each CDR3 is given with its conserved first and last residue. The D gene is left open where the match is weak. Size values are once, few and many counts, or a class for expanded clones, and some rows have none.

clone size	J gene	V gene	D gene	CDR3 protein	CDR3 DNA
-	TRBJ1-5	TRBV25-1	-	CASSGPGGSQHF	TGTGCCAGCAGTGGCCCCGGAGGGTCCCAGCATTTT
-	TRBJ2-7	TRBV19	TRBD2	CASSPGLAREQYF	TGTGCCAGTAGTCCGGGACTAGCGAGGGAGCAGTACTTC
-	TRBJ2-1	TRBV29-1	TRBD2	CSVEDVQGTSGNSYNEQFF	TGCAGCGTTGAAGATGTCCAAGGGACTAGCGGAAACTCCTACAATGAGCAGTTCTTC
-	TRBJ2-7	TRBV5-4	-	CASSYPGGRGSYEQYF	TGTGCCAGCAGCTACCCCGGGGGCCGGGGCTCCTACGAGCAGTACTTC
once	TRBJ2-1	TRBV4-2	TRBD2	CASSQGLAVGSEQFF	TGTGCCAGCAGCCAGGGACTAGCGGTGGGGAGTGAGCAGTTCTTC
-	TRBJ2-7	TRBV28	-	CASSLRGTTSYEQYF	TGTGCCAGCAGTTTGAGGGGGACTACCTCCTACGAGCAGTACTTC
-	TRBJ2-7	TRBV7-6	TRBD2	CASSAGLAGGNYEQYF	TGTGCCAGCAGCGCGGGACTAGCGGGAGGGAATTACGAGCAGTACTTC
once	TRBJ2-7	TRBV7-2	-	CASSSQTEGWYF	TGTGCCAGCAGCTCGCAGACAGAGGGATGGTACTTC
-	TRBJ2-3	TRBV27	-	CASSLSRIGGYTQYF	TGTGCCAGCAGTTTATCGAGAATCGGGGGCTATACGCAGTATTTT
-	TRBJ1-2	TRBV28	-	CASSSDYTF	TGTGCCAGCAGTTCCGACTACACCTTC
-	TRBJ2-2	TRBV7-9	-	CASSLEGTGELFF	TGTGCCAGCAGCTTAGAGGGGACCGGGGAGCTGTTTTTT
-	TRBJ2-3	TRBV5-1	TRBD2	CASNPREGGDTQYF	TGCGCCAGCAACCCCCGGGAGGGCGGGGATACGCAGTATTTT
-	TRBJ2-7	TRBV11-2	TRBD1	CASSLRLGTATYEQYF	TGTGCCAGCAGCTTAAGGCTGGGGACAGCTACCTACGAGCAGTACTTC
-	TRBJ1-5	TRBV2	TRBD1	CASGGGRDRRQPQHF	TGTGCCAGCGGAGGGGGCAGGGACAGGAGACAGCCCCAGCATTTT
-	TRBJ2-1	TRBV5-1	-	CASSEGPSSYNEQFF	TGCGCCAGCAGCGAGGGGCCTAGCTCCTACAATGAGCAGTTCTTC
-	TRBJ2-1	TRBV5-1	-	CASSLGQLSSYNEQFF	TGCGCCAGCAGCTTGGGCCAGCTAAGCTCCTACAATGAGCAGTTCTTC
-	TRBJ2-3	TRBV14	TRBD2	CASSQAGTRAPQYF	TGTGCCAGCAGCCAGGCGGGGACTAGAGCCCCGCAGTATTTT
-	TRBJ1-4	TRBV7-9	-	CASSLARDAGATNEKLFF	TGTGCCAGCAGCTTAGCTCGGGACGCCGGGGCAACTAATGAAAAACTGTTTTTT
-	TRBJ1-1	TRBV29-1	-	CSVDKVTEAFF	TGCAGCGTAGACAAAGTCACTGAAGCTTTCTTT
-	TRBJ1-1	TRBV2	-	CASSVPPPGVTEAFF	TGTGCCAGCAGTGTCCCCCCCCCGGGCGTGACTGAAGCTTTCTTT
-	TRBJ1-1	TRBV6-5	-	CASSYSGSNTEAFF	TGTGCCAGCAGTTACTCGGGCTCTAACACTGAAGCTTTCTTT
-	TRBJ2-5	TRBV7-9	-	CASSFGALQETQYF	TGTGCCAGCAGCTTTGGGGCCCTCCAAGAGACCCAGTACTTC
-	TRBJ2-2	TRBV9	-	CASSVVGGAGELFF	TGTGCCAGCAGCGTAGTAGGGGGTGCCGGGGAGCTGTTTTTT
-	TRBJ2-7	TRBV28	-	CASRPRPPDYEQYF	TGTGCCAGCAGACCCCGTCCCCCCGACTACGAGCAGTACTTC
-	TRBJ2-3	TRBV29-1	-	CSVAEGGWTDTQYF	TGCAGCGTTGCGGAGGGGGGCTGGACAGATACGCAGTATTTT
-	TRBJ2-3	TRBV27	-	CASSLVSNTDTQYF	TGTGCCAGCAGCCTGGTCTCAAACACAGATACGCAGTATTTT
-	TRBJ2-7	TRBV11-3	-	CASSLGRSSSYEQYF	TGTGCCAGCAGCTTAGGGCGGTCGAGCTCCTACGAGCAGTACTTC
-	TRBJ1-1	TRBV18	TRBD1	CASSSDRGNEAFF	TGTGCCAGCTCCTCCGACAGGGGGAATGAAGCTTTCTTT
-	TRBJ1-5	TRBV5-4	TRBD1	CASSFDRGLAQPQHF	TGTGCCAGCAGCTTTGACAGGGGTCTAGCCCAGCCCCAGCATTTT
-	TRBJ2-1	TRBV5-4	-	CASSETGDFYNEQFF	TGTGCCAGCAGCGAGACGGGAGATTTCTACAATGAGCAGTTCTTC
-	TRBJ2-1	TRBV29-1	TRBD2	CSVGPLTSGIVNEQFF	TGCAGCGTTGGCCCCCTGACTAGCGGGATTGTCAATGAGCAGTTCTTC
-	TRBJ2-1	TRBV5-4	TRBD2	CASSSRTRLAGVHNEQFF	TGTGCCAGCAGCTCCAGAACGAGACTAGCGGGAGTTCATAATGAGCAGTTCTTC
-	TRBJ2-7	TRBV5-4	TRBD1	CASSSRDRGSYEQYF	TGTGCCAGCAGCTCCCGGGACAGGGGCTCCTACGAGCAGTACTTC
-	TRBJ1-1	TRBV7-9	-	CASSSGLLANTEAFF	TGTGCCAGCAGCTCGGGTTTATTAGCAAACACTGAAGCTTTCTTT
-	TRBJ2-1	TRBV5-1	-	CASSLEDPSLNEQFF	TGCGCCAGCAGCTTGGAGGACCCCAGTTTGAATGAGCAGTTCTTC
-	TRBJ2-6	TRBV5-1	-	CASDGSSSGANVLTF	TGCGCCAGCGATGGATCTTCCTCTGGGGCCAACGTCCTGACTTTC
-	TRBJ1-5	TRBV5-4	-	CASSSDSSNQPQHF	TGTGCCAGCAGCTCTGACAGTAGCAATCAGCCCCAGCATTTT
-	TRBJ2-7	TRBV29-1	TRBD2	CSVGTGTSRAEQYF	TGCAGCGTAGGAACCGGGACTAGTAGGGCCGAGCAGTACTTC
-	TRBJ1-1	TRBV9	-	CASSVEIGTYTEAFF	TGTGCCAGCAGCGTAGAAATTGGGACATACACTGAAGCTTTCTTT
few	TRBJ2-5	TRBV5-1	-	CASSRQQETQYF	TGCGCCAGCAGCCGACAGCAAGAGACCCAGTACTTC
-	TRBJ2-7	TRBV15	TRBD2	CATRDRSGSYEQYF	TGTGCCACCAGAGACCGCAGCGGGAGTTACGAGCAGTACTTC
-	TRBJ2-7	TRBV7-9	-	CASSSRDTYYEQYF	TGTGCCAGCAGCTCTCGTGACACCTATTACGAGCAGTACTTC
-	TRBJ2-7	TRBV4-1	-	CASSQVAGGPLYEQYF	TGCGCCAGCAGCCAAGTCGCGGGCGGTCCCCTCTACGAGCAGTACTTC
-	TRBJ1-2	TRBV6-5	-	CASSYSIAQGGYTF	TGTGCCAGCAGTTACTCGATCGCACAGGGAGGCTACACCTTC